This TCR beta chain originates from a study of control samples from healthy donors and cancer patients (dated by TCRdb to 2020 to 2022). On this clone itself: Its antigen is still unknown. Per-base qualities were not stored, and no clone one base away is much larger.

Ends trimmed: V by 5 bases, J by 10 bases; bases unmatched to a gene: 10. The CDR3 contains 13 residues, cysteine and phenylalanine counted. Kept here is only the CDR3 DNA, which spans 39 bases and is read in frame from base 1. The germline V gene (reference sequence) provides CDR1 LNHDA and CDR2 SQIVND. The library was produced with the immunoSEQ multiplex PCR assay. TCRdb re-hosts the immuneACCESS table, in-frame sequences only. Its copies lack some clones; in the studies checked, an unresolved V gene accounts for under half of them, and the cause for the rest is not known. Counted in this sample were more than 120,000 clones; about 90% of them appeared once. Approximately 3.4% of the sample comes from the top ten.

This TCR was recovered from a man aged 30-40 years in good health. In this chain, TRBV19 is recombined with TRBJ1-1; 7 bases in the middle match TRBD1. The sequencing sample was made of blood. The nucleotides are TGTGCCAGTAGTTACTCGACAGGGTACTTAGCTTTCTTT. Translated, it reads CASSYSTGYLAFF.